This T cell receptor beta chain was identified in a study of shared clonotypes between healthy human individuals. Whole-study results and caveats: Incomplete sequencing of sorted subsets was indicated by rarefaction despite large depth. Naive subsets, compared against memory subsets, generally had larger estimated richness values.

Details on this clone: Its antigen is unknown.

There are 15 residues in the CDR3. CDR1 is SGHRS, CDR2 YFSETQ, per germline. The J segment lost 4 bases and the V segment lost 4 bases, leaving 8 bases of the junction unmatched. Repertoires were generated with immunoSEQ multiplex PCR, while TCRdb's copy carries only in-frame clones and drops some. The table includes some 320,000 clones, more than 75% detected once. CD45RO+ cells joined CCR7-negative CD45RA+ TemRA cells to form CD8 memory. Sequencing was performed on memory CD8+ T cells sorted from blood. Stated subset: CD45RO+ cells pooled with CCR7-negative TemRA cells. The genes are TRBV5-1 and TRBJ2-3, with 8 bases aligning to TRBD1. The receptor's source is a man in his late teens or twenties in good health. Here the CDR3 DNA reads TGCGCCAGCAGCCCGGACAGGGCCCAGGCAGATACGCAGTATTTT. This gives the protein CASSPDRAQADTQYF.